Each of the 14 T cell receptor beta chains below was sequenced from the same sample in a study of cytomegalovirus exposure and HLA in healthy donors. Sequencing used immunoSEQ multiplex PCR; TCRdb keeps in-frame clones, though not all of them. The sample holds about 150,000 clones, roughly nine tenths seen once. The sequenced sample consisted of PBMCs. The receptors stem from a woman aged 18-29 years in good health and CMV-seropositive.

Here the CDR3 reads CASSPSGRYHEQYF. The CDR3 nucleotides are TGTGCCAGCTCACCATCCGGGAGGTACCACGAGCAGTACTTC. The chain joins TRBV18 to TRBJ2-7; 7 bases map to TRBD2. Germline V gives CDR1 KGHSH, CDR2 LQKENI. After removal of 2 bases from V and 5 bases from J, the junction contained 6 bases not matched to a gene. The CDR3 has 14 amino acids.

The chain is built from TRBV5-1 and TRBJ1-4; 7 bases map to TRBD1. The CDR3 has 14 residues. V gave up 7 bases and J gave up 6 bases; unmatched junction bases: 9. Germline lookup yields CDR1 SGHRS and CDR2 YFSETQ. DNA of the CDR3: TGCGCCAGCCGACAGGGTAGGAATGATGAAAAACTGTTTTTT. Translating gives CASRQGRNDEKLFF.

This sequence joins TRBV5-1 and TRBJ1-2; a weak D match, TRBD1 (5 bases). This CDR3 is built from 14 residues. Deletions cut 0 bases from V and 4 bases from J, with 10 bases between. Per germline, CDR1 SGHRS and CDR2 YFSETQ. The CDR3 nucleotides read TGCGCCAGCAGCTTGGGGGGCTTCGGCTATGGCTACACCTTC. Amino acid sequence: CASSLGGFGYGYTF.

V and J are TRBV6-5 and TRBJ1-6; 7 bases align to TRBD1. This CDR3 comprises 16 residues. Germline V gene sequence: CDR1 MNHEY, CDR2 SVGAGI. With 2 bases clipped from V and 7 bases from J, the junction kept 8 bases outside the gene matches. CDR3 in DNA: TGTGCCAGCAGTTACGCGCTGGACAGGCCCAATTCACCCCTCCACTTT. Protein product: CASSYALDRPNSPLHF.

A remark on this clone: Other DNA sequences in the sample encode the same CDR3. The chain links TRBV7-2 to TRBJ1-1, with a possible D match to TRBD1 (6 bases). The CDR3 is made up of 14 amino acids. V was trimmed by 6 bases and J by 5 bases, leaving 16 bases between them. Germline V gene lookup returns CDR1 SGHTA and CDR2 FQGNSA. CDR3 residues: CASSPQGRRTEAFF. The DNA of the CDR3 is TGTGCCAGCAGTCCACAGGGCCGGAGAACTGAAGCTTTCTTT.

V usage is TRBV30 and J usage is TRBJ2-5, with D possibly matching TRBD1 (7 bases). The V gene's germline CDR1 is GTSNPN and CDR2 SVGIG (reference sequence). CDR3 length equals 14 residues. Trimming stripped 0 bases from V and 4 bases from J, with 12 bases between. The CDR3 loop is CAWSVRRDRETQYF. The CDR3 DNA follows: TGTGCCTGGAGTGTACGGCGGGACAGAGAGACCCAGTACTTC. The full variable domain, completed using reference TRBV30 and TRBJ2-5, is SQTIHQWPATLVQPVGSPLSLECTVEGTSNPNLYWYRQAAGRGLQLLFYSVGIGQISSEVPQNLSASRPQDRQFILSSKKLLLSDSGFYLCAWSVRRDRETQYFGPGTRLLVL.

The CDR3 coding sequence is TGTGCCTGGAAAAGGACAGGAACTTACAATGAGCAGTTCTTC. Its protein is CAWKRTGTYNEQFF. This chain connects TRBV30 to TRBJ2-1; 7 bases map to TRBD1. Germline V gene data show CDR1 as GTSNPN and CDR2 as SVGIG (reference sequence). V dropped 4 bases and J dropped 4; count of bases not matched to a gene: 7. CDR3 length: 14 residues.

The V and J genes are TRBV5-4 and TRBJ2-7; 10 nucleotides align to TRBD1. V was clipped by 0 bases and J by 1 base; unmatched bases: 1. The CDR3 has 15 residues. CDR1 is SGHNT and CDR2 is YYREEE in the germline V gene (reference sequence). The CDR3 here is CASSLGGQGSYEQYF. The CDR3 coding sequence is TGTGCCAGCAGCTTGGGGGGACAGGGGTCCTACGAGCAGTACTTC.

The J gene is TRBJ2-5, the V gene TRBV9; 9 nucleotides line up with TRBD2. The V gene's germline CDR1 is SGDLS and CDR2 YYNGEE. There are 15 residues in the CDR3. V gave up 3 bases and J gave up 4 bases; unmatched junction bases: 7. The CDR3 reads CASSDTISGGETQYF. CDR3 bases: TGTGCCAGCAGCGATACGATTAGCGGGGGAGAGACCCAGTACTTC.

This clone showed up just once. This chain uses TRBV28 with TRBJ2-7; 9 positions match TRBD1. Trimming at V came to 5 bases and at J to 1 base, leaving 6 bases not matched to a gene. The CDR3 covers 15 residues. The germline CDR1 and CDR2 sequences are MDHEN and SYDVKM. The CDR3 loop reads CASSLGGTGSYEQYF. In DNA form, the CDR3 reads TGTGCCAGCAGTCTAGGGGGGACAGGGTCCTACGAGCAGTACTTC. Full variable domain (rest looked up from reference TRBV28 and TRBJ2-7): DVKVTQSSRYLVKRTGEKVFLECVQDMDHENMFWYRQDPGLGLRLIYFSYDVKMKEKGDIPEGYSVSREKKERFSLILESASTNQTSMYLCASSLGGTGSYEQYFGPGTRLTVT.

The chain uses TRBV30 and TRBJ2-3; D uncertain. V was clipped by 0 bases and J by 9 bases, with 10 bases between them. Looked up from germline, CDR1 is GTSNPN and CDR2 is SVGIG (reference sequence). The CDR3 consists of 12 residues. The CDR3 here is CAWSVSLVTQYF. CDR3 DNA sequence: TGTGCCTGGAGTGTCTCACTTGTAACGCAGTATTTT. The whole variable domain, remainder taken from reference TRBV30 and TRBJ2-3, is SQTIHQWPATLVQPVGSPLSLECTVEGTSNPNLYWYRQAAGRGLQLLFYSVGIGQISSEVPQNLSASRPQDRQFILSSKKLLLSDSGFYLCAWSVSLVTQYFGPGTRLTVL.

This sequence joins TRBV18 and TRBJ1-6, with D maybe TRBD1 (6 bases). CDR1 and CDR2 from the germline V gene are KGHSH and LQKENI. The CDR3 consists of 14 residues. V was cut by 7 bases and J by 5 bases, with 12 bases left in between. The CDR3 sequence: CASLPDRNNSPLHF. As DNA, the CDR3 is TGTGCCAGCTTGCCCGACAGGAATAATTCACCCCTCCACTTT.

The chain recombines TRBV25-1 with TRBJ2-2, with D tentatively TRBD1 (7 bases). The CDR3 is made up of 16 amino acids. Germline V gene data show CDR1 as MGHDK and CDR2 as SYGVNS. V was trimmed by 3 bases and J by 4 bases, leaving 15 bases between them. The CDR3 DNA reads TGTGCCAGCAGTGATACTGGCAGGGGGGCCACCGGGGAGCTGTTTTTT. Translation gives CASSDTGRGATGELFF.

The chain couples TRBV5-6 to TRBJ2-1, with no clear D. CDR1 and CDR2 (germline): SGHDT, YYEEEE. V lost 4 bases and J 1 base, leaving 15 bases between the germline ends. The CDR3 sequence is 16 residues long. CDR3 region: CASSPPHSGSYNEQFF. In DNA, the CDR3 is TGTGCCAGCAGCCCCCCCCATTCCGGGTCCTACAATGAGCAGTTCTTC.